The 5 T cell receptor beta chains below were found in one sample sequenced in a study of cytomegalovirus exposure and HLA in healthy donors. Use of 60 Vbeta and 13 Jbeta primers characterized the PCR. Only in-frame clones appear in the TCRdb table, and some are missing; sequencing was by immunoSEQ multiplex PCR. Here the sample spans roughly 170,000 clones, 70% to 90% being singletons. The sequencing sample was made of PBMCs. These receptors came from a woman aged 18-35 years in good health and CMV-seronegative.

The gene calls are TRBV11-2 and TRBJ2-7; tentative D call: TRBD2 (6 bases). Germline V gene data show CDR1 as SGHAT and CDR2 as FQNNGV. V lost 8 bases and J lost 0, with 8 bases in between. The CDR3 is 12 amino acids. In DNA form, the CDR3 reads TGTGCCAGCGGAGGGCTCTCCTACGAGCAGTACTTC. It translates to CASGGLSYEQYF.

The rearrangement links TRBV28 to TRBJ2-3; TRBD2 aligns across 7 bases. This CDR3 has 14 residues. Germline V gene lookup returns CDR1 MDHEN and CDR2 SYDVKM. With 9 bases clipped from V and 2 bases from J, the junction kept 8 bases outside the gene matches. The DNA of the CDR3 is TGTGCCAGTACGGCAGCGGGATACACAGATACGCAGTATTTT. Translation: CASTAAGYTDTQYF.

This clone came up a few times. V and J are TRBV7-3 and TRBJ1-1; perhaps TRBD1 as D (6 bases). Germline CDR1 reads SGHTA; CDR2 reads FQGTGA. The CDR3 loop spans 14 amino acids. V was trimmed by 3 bases and J by 6 bases, leaving 14 bases between them. CDR3 coding DNA: TGTGCCAGCAGCTTCGGACAGCGGAGGTCTGAAGCTTTCTTT. It codes for CASSFGQRRSEAFF. Together with reference TRBV7-3 and TRBJ1-1, the CDR3 gives the full variable domain: GAGVSQTPSNKVTEKGKYVELRCDPISGHTALYWYRQSLGQGPEFLIYFQGTGAADDSGLPNDRFFAVRPEGSVSTLKIQRTERGDSAVYLCASSFGQRRSEAFFGQGTRLTVV.

The chain has TRBV6-4 and TRBJ2-3; 10 bases fit TRBD2. CDR1 MRHNA and CDR2 SNTAGT come from the germline V gene. The V segment lost 4 bases and the J segment 4 bases; nucleotides outside the gene matches: 5. CDR3 length: 15 amino acids. The CDR3 DNA reads as TGTGCCAGCAGTGTTTCTAGCGGGAGCGCAGATACGCAGTATTTT. Protein sequence: CASSVSSGSADTQYF.

The chain recombines TRBV10-2 with TRBJ1-5; possible D gene TRBD1, 6 bases. Germline CDR1 reads WSHSY; CDR2 reads SAAADI. The V gene lost 4 bases and the J gene lost 0 bases, with 16 bases spanning the gap. This CDR3 has 17 amino acids. CDR3 in DNA: TGCGCCAGCAGTGGACACAGGGAGCCGTATAGCAATCAGCCCCAGCATTTT. Protein sequence: CASSGHREPYSNQPQHF.